This TCR beta chain emerged from a study of T cells in Graves' hyperthyroidism and ophthalmopathy. CDR1 and CDR2 from the germline V gene are SGHRS and YFSETQ. The CDR3 loop spans 15 amino acids. V was cut by 4 bases and J by 0 bases, with 8 bases left in between. TCR beta CDR3 region amplification was performed from RNA transcripts. In the first-round RT-PCR of the TCR CDR3, the HTBI primer set was used. TCRdb reanalysed the multiplex PCR reads using MiXCR and keeps one entry per CDR3 protein. In the table there are around 250,000 distinct CDR3 sequences, about 25% of which are singletons. This clonotype was seen repeatedly, ten times or more.

Sequenced sample: blood. This chain joins TRBV5-1 and TRBJ2-6; weak D call: TRBD1 (5 bases). This clonotype was sampled from a woman in her thirties or forties with Graves' ophthalmopathy. The CDR3 nucleotides read TGCGCCAGCAGCATCCAGGGCTCTGGGGCCAACGTCCTGACTTTC. This gives the protein CASSIQGSGANVLTF. The full variable domain, its missing parts supplied by reference TRBV5-1 and TRBJ2-6, is KAGVTQTPRYLIKTRGQQVTLSCSPISGHRSVSWYQQTPGQGLQFLFEYFSETQRNKGNFPGRFSGRQFSNSRSEMNVSTLELGDSALYLCASSIQGSGANVLTFGAGSRLTVL.